This T cell receptor beta chain was obtained from a study of neoadjuvant anti-PD-1 for oral cavity cancer. As to time point: after neoadjuvant nivolumab, at surgical resection. The CDR3 is 14 residues long. CDR1 and CDR2 (germline): MNHNS, SASEGT. With 7 bases removed from V and 3 bases from J, the gap between germline ends came to 13 bases. TCRdb's table, derived via immunoSEQ multiplex PCR, lists solely in-frame clones and lacks some. The table shows about 10,000 clones, with around 60% occurring only once. The receptor was isolated from a person aged 40 to 85 with oral cavity squamous cell carcinoma. The chain recombines TRBV6-1 with TRBJ2-1, with D possibly matching TRBD2 (5 bases). Sequencing used tumor tissue, obtained after nivolumab (anti-PD-1) treatment. The CDR3 nucleotides read TGTGCCAGCACTATCCGGGGAGACTACAATGAGCAGTTCTTC. Its translation is CASTIRGDYNEQFF.